These 12 T cell receptor beta chains originate from one sample sequenced in a study of human T cells and chemical hapten exposure. TCRdb re-called the RACE reads with MiXCR, one entry per CDR3 protein. This table holds about 120,000 distinct CDR3 sequences, about 12% found once. Noted time point: patch test 1, 2 weeks after DPC sensitization. Treatment in this sample: therapeutic diphenylcyclopropenone sensitization with weekly scalp DPC. The source material was whole blood, sampled in connection with sensitization to the hapten diphenylcyclopropenone (DPC). These TCRs come from a woman between 45 and 60 years old with alopecia areata. Some clones in this sample may be carry-over from other donors' samples.

As regards this clonotype: Germline and junction disagree at one end, which may indicate a read error. CDR3 nucleotide sequence: TGTGCCAGCACGCTCGACAGTACCCCTCCCTTAGGAGAGACCCAGTACTTC. Translated: CASTLDSTPPLGETQYF. The genes are TRBV5-1 and TRBJ2-5; possible D gene TRBD1, 5 bases. CDR3 size: 17 residues. Per the germline V gene, CDR1 is SGHRS and CDR2 is YFSETQ.

The chain employs TRBV15 and TRBJ2-7; D not certain. This CDR3 comprises 12 residues. Trimming shortened V by 3 bases and J by 2 bases, and 5 bases separated the two germline ends. The V gene's germline CDR1 is LNHNV and CDR2 YYDKDF (reference sequence). The CDR3 DNA follows: TGTGCCACCAGCAGTGGGGCCTACGAGCAGTACTTC. As protein: CATSSGAYEQYF.

Only a few counts were recorded for this clonotype. The chain is built from TRBV11-2 and TRBJ1-1, with 7 bases identical to TRBD1. Germline V gene sequence: CDR1 SGHAT, CDR2 FQNNGV. The CDR3 consists of 12 residues. V lost 10 bases and J lost 3; bases outside the gene matches: 5. The CDR3 DNA reads TGTGCCACTACACAGGGGCACACTGAAGCTTTCTTT. This codes for CATTQGHTEAFF.

This clonotype was seen a few times. This rearrangement joins TRBV5-1 to TRBJ2-7, with D perhaps TRBD2 (6 bases). CDR1 and CDR2 (germline): SGHRS, YFSETQ. The V end lost 4 bases, the J end lost 0 bases, and 14 bases lay between the germline ends. CDR3 length equals 15 residues. CDR3: CASSPRGVASYEQYF. The CDR3 DNA reads as TGCGCCAGCAGCCCCCGCGGGGTCGCCTCCTACGAGCAGTACTTC.

The chain links TRBV24-1 to TRBJ2-1; TRBD2 agrees at 10 bases. Trimming removed 5 bases from V and 9 bases from J; junction bases left unmatched: 12. CDR3 length: 16 amino acids. CDR1 and CDR2 from the germline V gene are KGHDR and SFDVKD. CDR3 sequence: CATSARSGGLIAEQFF. CDR3 sequence (DNA): TGTGCCACCAGTGCCCGTAGCGGGGGGCTCATTGCTGAGCAGTTCTTC.

The table lists this clonotype with many counts. The chain has TRBV4-2 and TRBJ2-3; 12 bases fit TRBD2. CDR1 LGHNA and CDR2 YNFKEQ come from the germline V gene. The junction had 6 bases not matched to a gene; V was cut back by 2 bases and J by 0 bases. The CDR3 consists of 18 residues. CDR3 DNA: TGTGCCAGCAGCCAACCTCCGGGACTAGCGGGCAGCACAGATACGCAGTATTTT. It translates to CASSQPPGLAGSTDTQYF.

V gene TRBV19 combines with J gene TRBJ1-2; TRBD1 is a possible D gene (5 bases). The CDR3 sequence is 14 residues long. V dropped 5 bases and J dropped 3 bases, with 13 bases sitting between them. CDR1 LNHDA and CDR2 SQIVND come from the germline V gene (reference sequence). DNA of the CDR3: TGTGCCAGTAGTTATAGGCAGGGCGACTATGGCTACACCTTC. Protein product: CASSYRQGDYGYTF. Filled out from reference TRBV19 and TRBJ1-2, the complete variable domain reads DGGITQSPKYLFRKEGQNVTLSCEQNLNHDAMYWYRQDPGQGLRLIYYSQIVNDFQKGDIAEGYSVSREKKESFPLTVTSAQKNPTAFYLCASSYRQGDYGYTFGSGTRLTVV.

This clonotype was observed at least ten times. This chain connects TRBV10-3 to TRBJ1-4, with D tentatively TRBD1 (5 bases). The V end lost 4 bases, the J end lost 8 bases, and 11 bases lay between the germline ends. Germline loops: CDR1 ENHRY, CDR2 SYGVKD. The CDR3 consists of 13 residues. CDR3: CAISGGAGEKLFF. CDR3 nucleotides: TGTGCCATCAGTGGCGGGGCAGGGGAAAAACTGTTTTTT.

A remark on this clonotype: Since a much larger clone is just one base distant, this may be a read error. CDR3 protein: CACSLRDTPNEKLFF. In DNA form, the CDR3 reads TGTGCCTGCAGTTTACGGGACACTCCTAATGAAAAACTGTTTTTT. The chain couples TRBV27 to TRBJ1-4; a weak D match, TRBD1 (6 bases). The CDR3 covers 15 residues. In germline, CDR1 is MNHEY, CDR2 SMNVEV (reference sequence).

This chain uses TRBV28 with TRBJ2-7; D call uncertain. Germline lookup yields CDR1 MDHEN and CDR2 SYDVKM. The CDR3 is 11 amino acids. V was cut by 4 bases and J by 6 bases, with 7 bases left in between. Here the CDR3 DNA reads TGTGCCAGCAGTTCGACAACCGAGCAGTACTTC. The encoded protein is CASSSTTEQYF.

This clonotype has ten or more counts. The rearrangement links TRBV10-3 to TRBJ1-2; 7 bases are shared with TRBD1. Trimming took 6 bases from V and 4 from J; bases not matched to a gene: 8. From germline, CDR1 is ENHRY and CDR2 SYGVKD. The CDR3 sequence is 14 residues long. CDR3 nucleotide sequence: TGTGCCATCAGCAGACTAACAGGGGCCTATGGCTACACCTTC. It is translated as CAISRLTGAYGYTF.

This clonotype showed up many times. The rearrangement uses TRBV28 and TRBJ2-3; 7 nucleotides line up with TRBD1. The length of the CDR3 is 14 residues. CDR1 and CDR2 from the germline V gene are MDHEN and SYDVKM. J lost 5 bases, V lost 3 bases, and 5 bases had no gene match. The DNA of the CDR3 is TGTGCCAGCAGTTTCAAGGGGGCGGGAGATACGCAGTATTTT. It codes for CASSFKGAGDTQYF.